This entry features one TCR beta chain sequence. The protocol was immunoSEQ multiplex PCR, while the TCRdb copy is restricted to in-frame clones and leaves out a portion. Seen here are roughly 420,000 clones, more than 75% observed once, and the top ten hold approximately 0.96%. These data come from a study of blood T cell repertoires in COVID-19. As for the study in general: Acute-phase and convalescent COVID-19 samples originated in the United States, Italy and Spain.

Sequences were obtained from PBMCs or T cells enriched from blood (not recorded which). The receptor comes from a woman in her 30s with acute COVID-19.

For the CDR3, the DNA is TGTGCCAGCAGTTTAAACAATAACTATGGCTACACCTTC. This encodes CASSLNNNYGYTF. V gene TRBV28 combines with J gene TRBJ1-2; D gene ambiguous. The CDR3 sequence is 13 residues long. Trimming took 2 bases from V and 1 from J, leaving 5 bases between them. From germline, CDR1 is MDHEN and CDR2 SYDVKM.